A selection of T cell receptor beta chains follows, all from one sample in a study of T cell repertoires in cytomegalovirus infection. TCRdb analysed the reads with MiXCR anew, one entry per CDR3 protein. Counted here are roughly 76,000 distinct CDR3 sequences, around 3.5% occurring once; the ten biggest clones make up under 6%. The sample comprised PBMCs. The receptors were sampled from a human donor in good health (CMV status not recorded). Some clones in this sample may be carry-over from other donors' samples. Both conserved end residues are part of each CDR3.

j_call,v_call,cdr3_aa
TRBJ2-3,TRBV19,CASSIGGQVTDTQYF
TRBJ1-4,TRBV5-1,CASSLLAGTTNEKLFF
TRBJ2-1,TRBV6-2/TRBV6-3,CASSYRPSVSHNEQFF
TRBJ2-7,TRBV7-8,CASSLRGDNEQYF
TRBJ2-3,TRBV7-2,CASSAVWGNTGTQYF
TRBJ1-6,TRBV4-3,CASSQDSRGIGPLHF
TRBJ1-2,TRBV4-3,CASSPRFRRPYGYTF
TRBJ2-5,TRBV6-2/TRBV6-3,CASSKYRPATSGGAEGQETQYF
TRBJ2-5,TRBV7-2,CASSLGNQETQYF
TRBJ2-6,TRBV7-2,CASSPGGMGANVLTF
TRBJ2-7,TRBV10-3,CAIKRQGLDEQYF
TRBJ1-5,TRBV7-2,CASSPTGGTQPQHF
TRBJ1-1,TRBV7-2,CASSHTGTEAFF
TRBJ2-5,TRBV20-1,CSARTKTDRVGETQYF
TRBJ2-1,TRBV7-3,CASGPAGLGNEQFF